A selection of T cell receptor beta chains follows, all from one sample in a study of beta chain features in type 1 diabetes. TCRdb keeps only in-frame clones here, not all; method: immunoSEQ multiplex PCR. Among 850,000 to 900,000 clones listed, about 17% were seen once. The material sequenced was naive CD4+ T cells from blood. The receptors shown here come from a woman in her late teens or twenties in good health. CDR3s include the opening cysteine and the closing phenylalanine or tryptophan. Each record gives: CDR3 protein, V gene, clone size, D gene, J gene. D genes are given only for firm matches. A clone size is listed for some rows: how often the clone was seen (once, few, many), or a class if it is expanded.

CDR3aa: CASRGSSGGRDTQYF
v_gene: TRBV4-2
abundance: .
d_gene: TRBD2
j_gene: TRBJ2-3

CDR3aa: CASSSPTSGDTDTQYF
v_gene: TRBV11-2
abundance: few
d_gene: TRBD2
j_gene: TRBJ2-3

CDR3aa: CASSYSEYEQYF
v_gene: TRBV28
abundance: few
d_gene: .
j_gene: TRBJ2-7

CDR3aa: CASSPFWTRLYNEQFF
v_gene: TRBV14
abundance: few
d_gene: TRBD2
j_gene: TRBJ2-1

CDR3aa: CASSVDSGLQETQYF
v_gene: TRBV9
abundance: .
d_gene: .
j_gene: TRBJ2-5

CDR3aa: CASSASGSYEQFF
v_gene: TRBV7-2
abundance: few
d_gene: TRBD2
j_gene: TRBJ2-1

CDR3aa: CASSRDERDSGNTQYF
v_gene: TRBV4-3
abundance: .
d_gene: TRBD2
j_gene: TRBJ2-3

CDR3aa: CASSRAPSSGNTIYF
v_gene: TRBV2
abundance: .
d_gene: .
j_gene: TRBJ1-3

CDR3aa: CASSTGGSYNEQFF
v_gene: TRBV9
abundance: .
d_gene: TRBD1
j_gene: TRBJ2-1

CDR3aa: CASSLGPGGAETQYF
v_gene: TRBV5-4
abundance: few
d_gene: TRBD2
j_gene: TRBJ2-5

CDR3aa: CASSPGTGAQETQYF
v_gene: TRBV18
abundance: few
d_gene: TRBD1
j_gene: TRBJ2-5

CDR3aa: CASSGGDGNTIYF
v_gene: TRBV9
abundance: .
d_gene: .
j_gene: TRBJ1-3

CDR3aa: CASETTRRSYNEQFF
v_gene: TRBV2
abundance: .
d_gene: .
j_gene: TRBJ2-1

CDR3aa: CASSQTLAGSQFF
v_gene: TRBV27
abundance: .
d_gene: TRBD2
j_gene: TRBJ2-1

CDR3aa: CASTPSSSSYEQYF
v_gene: TRBV6-5
abundance: few
d_gene: .
j_gene: TRBJ2-7

CDR3aa: CASSVPGISTDTQYF
v_gene: TRBV6-5
abundance: few
d_gene: .
j_gene: TRBJ2-3

CDR3aa: CASSIVYASGELFF
v_gene: TRBV19
abundance: many
d_gene: .
j_gene: TRBJ2-2

CDR3aa: CASSLPRISNQPQHF
v_gene: TRBV28
abundance: few
d_gene: .
j_gene: TRBJ1-5

CDR3aa: CASRGGRAREQYF
v_gene: TRBV27
abundance: few
d_gene: TRBD2
j_gene: TRBJ2-7

CDR3aa: CASSQPPSSGLDDEQYF
v_gene: TRBV4-2
abundance: .
d_gene: TRBD2
j_gene: TRBJ2-7

CDR3aa: CASSVASGRAETQYF
v_gene: TRBV9
abundance: .
d_gene: TRBD2
j_gene: TRBJ2-5

CDR3aa: CASTTIGLAGGQGEQFF
v_gene: TRBV19
abundance: .
d_gene: TRBD2
j_gene: TRBJ2-1

CDR3aa: CASSPPSSGFQETQYF
v_gene: TRBV18
abundance: few
d_gene: TRBD2
j_gene: TRBJ2-5

CDR3aa: CSAGPRPQHF
v_gene: TRBV20-1
abundance: .
d_gene: .
j_gene: TRBJ1-5